This T cell receptor beta chain was sequenced in a study of regulatory T cells in long-lasting Graves disease. This CDR3 is built from 17 residues. Trimming took off 4 bases at V and 1 base at J, with 20 bases between the two ends. Germline V gene data show CDR1 as SEHNR and CDR2 as FQNEAQ (reference sequence). In this sample, this clonotype turned up many times. Assembly of TCR beta libraries relied on iRepertoire HTBI primers together with Arm-PCR of CDR3 regions. TCRdb called the multiplex PCR reads again in MiXCR, with one record for every CDR3 protein. Of fewer than 550,000 distinct CDR3 sequences in the sample, 16% were seen once. The time point denotes: newly diagnosed GD, antithyroid drugs for less than 3 months. PBMC-extracted RNA yielded the TCR library. These sequences were also reported in another study, on T cells in Graves' hyperthyroidism and ophthalmopathy.

The sample was peripheral blood mononuclear cells (PBMCs), taken at new diagnosis, from a patient treated with antithyroid drugs. The chain employs TRBV7-9 and TRBJ2-7; tentatively, D is TRBD1 (7 bases). The source is a woman between 18 and 29 years old with Graves disease. In DNA, the CDR3 is TGTGCCAGCAGCTCCATTTCAGGGGGGCCGGCTTCCTACGAGCAGTACTTC. Translated: CASSSISGGPASYEQYF. Drawing the rest from reference TRBV7-9 and TRBJ2-7, the complete variable domain is DTGVSQNPRHKITKRGQNVTFRCDPISEHNRLYWYRQTLGQGPEFLTYFQNEAQLEKSRLLSDRFSAERPKGSFSTLEIQRTEQGDSAMYLCASSSISGGPASYEQYFGPGTRLTVT.